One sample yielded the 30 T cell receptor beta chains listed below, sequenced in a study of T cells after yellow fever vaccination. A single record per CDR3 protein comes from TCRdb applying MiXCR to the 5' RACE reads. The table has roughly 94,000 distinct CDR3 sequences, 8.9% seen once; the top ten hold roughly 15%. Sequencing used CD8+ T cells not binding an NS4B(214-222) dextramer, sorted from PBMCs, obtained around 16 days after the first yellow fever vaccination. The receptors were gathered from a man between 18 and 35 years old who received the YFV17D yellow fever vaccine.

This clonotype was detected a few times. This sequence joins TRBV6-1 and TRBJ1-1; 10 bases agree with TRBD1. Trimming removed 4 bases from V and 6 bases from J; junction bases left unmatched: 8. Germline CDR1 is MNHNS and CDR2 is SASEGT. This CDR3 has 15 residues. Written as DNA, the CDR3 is TGTGCCAGCAGTGCGCCGGGACAGGGGCTTGCTGAAGCTTTCTTT. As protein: CASSAPGQGLAEAFF.

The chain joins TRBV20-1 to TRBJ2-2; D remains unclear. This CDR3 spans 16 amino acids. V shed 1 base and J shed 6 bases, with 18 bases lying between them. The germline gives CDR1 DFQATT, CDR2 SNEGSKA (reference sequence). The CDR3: CSARVPTRLLAGELFF. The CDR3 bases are TGCAGTGCTAGAGTCCCCACCAGGCTACTCGCCGGGGAGCTGTTTTTT.

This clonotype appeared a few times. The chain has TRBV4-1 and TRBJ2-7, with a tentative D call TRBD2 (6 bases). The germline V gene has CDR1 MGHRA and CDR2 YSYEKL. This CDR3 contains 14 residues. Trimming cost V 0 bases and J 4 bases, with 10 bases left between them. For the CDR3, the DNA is TGCGCCAGCAGCCAAGAGTCGGGGGTTTACGAGCAGTACGTC. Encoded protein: CASSQESGVYEQYV.

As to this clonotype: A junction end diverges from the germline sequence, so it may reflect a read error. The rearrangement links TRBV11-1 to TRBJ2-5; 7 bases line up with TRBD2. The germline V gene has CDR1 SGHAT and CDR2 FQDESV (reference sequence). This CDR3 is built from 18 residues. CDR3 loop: CARSLNPAGRPNKETQYF. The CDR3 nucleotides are TGTGCCAGGAGCTTAAATCCAGCGGGGCGACCAAATAAAGAGACCCAGTACTTC.

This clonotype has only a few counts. The CDR3, as DNA: TGTGCCAGCAGCTCTCCGGGACTAACTTTAACCTACGAGCAGTACTTC. This codes for CASSSPGLTLTYEQYF. The chain recombines TRBV7-9 with TRBJ2-7; the match to TRBD2 covers 7 bases. V dropped 4 bases and J dropped 2; count of bases not matched to a gene: 11. This CDR3 has 16 amino acids. Germline CDR1 reads SEHNR; CDR2 reads FQNEAQ (reference sequence). Full variable domain (outside the CDR3, taken from reference TRBV7-9 and TRBJ2-7): DTGVSQNPRHKITKRGQNVTFRCDPISEHNRLYWYRQTLGQGPEFLTYFQNEAQLEKSRLLSDRFSAERPKGSFSTLEIQRTEQGDSAMYLCASSSPGLTLTYEQYFGPGTRLTVT.

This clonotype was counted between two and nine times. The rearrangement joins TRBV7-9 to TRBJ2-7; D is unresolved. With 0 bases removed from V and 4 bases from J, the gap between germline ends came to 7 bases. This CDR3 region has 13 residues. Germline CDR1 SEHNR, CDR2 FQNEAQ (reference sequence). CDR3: CASSLAGAYEQYV. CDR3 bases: TGTGCCAGCAGCTTAGCGGGTGCGTACGAGCAGTACGTC.

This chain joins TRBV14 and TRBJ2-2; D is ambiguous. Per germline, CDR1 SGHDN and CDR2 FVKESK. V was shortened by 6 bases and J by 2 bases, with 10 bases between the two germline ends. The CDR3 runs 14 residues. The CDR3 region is CASSPAVNTGELFF. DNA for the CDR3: TGTGCCAGCAGTCCTGCCGTTAACACCGGGGAGCTGTTTTTT.

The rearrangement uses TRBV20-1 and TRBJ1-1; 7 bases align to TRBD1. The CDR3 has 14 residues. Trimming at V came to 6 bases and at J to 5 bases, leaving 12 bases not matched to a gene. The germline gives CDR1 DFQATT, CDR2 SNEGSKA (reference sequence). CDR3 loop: CSAAGTGEGTEAFF. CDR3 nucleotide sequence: TGCAGTGCGGCGGGAACAGGGGAGGGAACTGAAGCTTTCTTT.

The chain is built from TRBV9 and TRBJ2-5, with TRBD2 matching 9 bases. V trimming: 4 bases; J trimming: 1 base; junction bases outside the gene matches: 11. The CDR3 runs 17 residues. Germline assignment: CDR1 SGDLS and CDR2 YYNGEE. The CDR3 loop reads CASSPRGGAGPQETQYF. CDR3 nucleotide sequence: TGTGCCAGCAGCCCCCGCGGGGGGGCCGGTCCCCAAGAGACCCAGTACTTC.

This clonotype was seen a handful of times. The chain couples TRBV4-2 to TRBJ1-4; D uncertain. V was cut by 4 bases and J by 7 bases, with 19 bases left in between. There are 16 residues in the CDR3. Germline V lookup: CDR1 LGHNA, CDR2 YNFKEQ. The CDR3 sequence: CASSPEEGFESEKLFF. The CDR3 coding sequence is TGTGCCAGCAGCCCCGAGGAGGGCTTTGAGAGTGAAAAACTGTTTTTT.

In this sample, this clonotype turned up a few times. The CDR3 loop is CATSRVGTPDREGEQFF. DNA of the CDR3: TGTGCCACCAGCAGAGTGGGTACTCCGGACAGGGAGGGTGAGCAGTTCTTC. This chain connects TRBV15 to TRBJ2-1; D perhaps matches TRBD1 (8 bases). The CDR3 is made up of 17 amino acids. Germline V gene sequence: CDR1 LNHNV, CDR2 YYDKDF (reference sequence). The ends were cut back, 1 base at V and 9 bases at J, with 22 bases in the middle.

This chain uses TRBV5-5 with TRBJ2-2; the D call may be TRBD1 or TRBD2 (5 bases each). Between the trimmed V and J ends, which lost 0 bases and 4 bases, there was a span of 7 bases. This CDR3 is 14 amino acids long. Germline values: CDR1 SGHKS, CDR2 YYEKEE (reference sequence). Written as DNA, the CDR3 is TGTGCCAGCAGCTTGGGGGGACGCACCGGGGAGCTGTTTTTT. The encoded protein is CASSLGGRTGELFF. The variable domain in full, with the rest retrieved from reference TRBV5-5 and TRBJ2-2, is DAGVTQSPTHLIKTRGQQVTLRCSPISGHKSVSWYQQVLGQGPQFIFQYYEKEERGRGNFPDRFSARQFPNYSSELNVNALLLGDSALYLCASSLGGRTGELFFGEGSRLTVL.

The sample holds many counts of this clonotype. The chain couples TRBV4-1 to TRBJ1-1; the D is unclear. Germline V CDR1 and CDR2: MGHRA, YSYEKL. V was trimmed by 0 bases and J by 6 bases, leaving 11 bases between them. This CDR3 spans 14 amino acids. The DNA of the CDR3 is TGCGCCAGCAGCCAAGATTCAACCCTTCCTGAAGCTTTCTTT. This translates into CASSQDSTLPEAFF.

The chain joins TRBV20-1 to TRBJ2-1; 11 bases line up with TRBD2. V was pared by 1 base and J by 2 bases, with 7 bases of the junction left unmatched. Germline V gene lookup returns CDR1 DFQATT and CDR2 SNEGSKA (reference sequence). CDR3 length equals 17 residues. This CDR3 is CSARGWLAGGTYNEQFF. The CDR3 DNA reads TGCAGTGCTAGAGGGTGGCTAGCGGGGGGCACCTACAATGAGCAGTTCTTC.

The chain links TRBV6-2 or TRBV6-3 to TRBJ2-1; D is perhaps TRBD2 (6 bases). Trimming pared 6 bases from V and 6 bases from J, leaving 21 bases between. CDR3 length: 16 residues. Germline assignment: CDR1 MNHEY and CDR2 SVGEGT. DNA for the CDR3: TGTGCCAGCAGGAATCCTAGACTAGATCGCTCCAATGAGCAGTTCTTC. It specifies CASRNPRLDRSNEQFF.

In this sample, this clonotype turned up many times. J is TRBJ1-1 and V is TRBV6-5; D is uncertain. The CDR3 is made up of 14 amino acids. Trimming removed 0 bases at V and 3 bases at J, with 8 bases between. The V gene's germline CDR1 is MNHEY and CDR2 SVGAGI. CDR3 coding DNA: TGTGCCAGCAGTTACTCCTGGGAGTACACTGAAGCTTTCTTT. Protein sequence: CASSYSWEYTEAFF.

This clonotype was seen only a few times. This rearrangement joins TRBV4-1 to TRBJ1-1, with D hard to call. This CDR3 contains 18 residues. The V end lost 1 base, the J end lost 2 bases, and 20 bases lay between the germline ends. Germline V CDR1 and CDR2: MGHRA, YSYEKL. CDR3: CASSQARPGIHGNTEAFF. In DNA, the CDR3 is TGCGCCAGCAGCCAAGCTCGGCCAGGCATCCACGGAAACACTGAAGCTTTCTTT.

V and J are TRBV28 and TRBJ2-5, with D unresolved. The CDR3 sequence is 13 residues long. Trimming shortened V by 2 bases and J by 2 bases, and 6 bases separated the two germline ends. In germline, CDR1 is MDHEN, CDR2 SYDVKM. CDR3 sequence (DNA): TGTGCCAGCAGTTTACCCAGGCAAGAGACCCAGTACTTC. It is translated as CASSLPRQETQYF.

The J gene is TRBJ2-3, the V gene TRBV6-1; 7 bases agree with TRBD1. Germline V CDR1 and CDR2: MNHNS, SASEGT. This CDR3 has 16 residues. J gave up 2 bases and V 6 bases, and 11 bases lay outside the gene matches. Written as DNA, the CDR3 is TGTGCCAGCAGCCAAACATACAGGGGAAACACAGATACGCAGTATTTT. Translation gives CASSQTYRGNTDTQYF.

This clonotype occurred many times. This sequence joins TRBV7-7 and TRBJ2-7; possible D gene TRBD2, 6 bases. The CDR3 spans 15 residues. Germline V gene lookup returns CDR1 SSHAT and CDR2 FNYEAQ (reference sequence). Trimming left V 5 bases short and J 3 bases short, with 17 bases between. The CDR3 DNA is TGTGCCAGCAGCCAATTCCCGGGAGCGGGCTACGAGCAGTACTTC. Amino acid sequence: CASSQFPGAGYEQYF.

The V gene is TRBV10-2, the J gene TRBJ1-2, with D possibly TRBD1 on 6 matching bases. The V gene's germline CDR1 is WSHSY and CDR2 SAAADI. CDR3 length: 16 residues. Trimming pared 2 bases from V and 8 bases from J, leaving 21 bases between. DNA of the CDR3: TGCGCCAGCAGTGAGACCCCAGGGGCCCCCGGTAGAGGCTACACCTTC. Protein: CASSETPGAPGRGYTF.

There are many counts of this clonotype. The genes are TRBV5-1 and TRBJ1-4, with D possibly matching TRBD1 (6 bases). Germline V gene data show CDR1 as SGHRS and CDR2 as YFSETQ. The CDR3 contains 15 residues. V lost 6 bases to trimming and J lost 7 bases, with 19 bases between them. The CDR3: CASKPLYRDAEKLFF. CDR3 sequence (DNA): TGCGCCAGCAAGCCTCTTTACAGGGATGCTGAAAAACTGTTTTTT.

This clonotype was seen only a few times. As DNA, the CDR3 is TGTGCCAGCAGTGAAAATCTAGCGGGCGCCACAGATACGCAGTATTTT. Translation gives CASSENLAGATDTQYF. The V gene is TRBV6-1, the J gene TRBJ2-3; the match to TRBD2 covers 8 bases. The CDR3 contains 16 residues. Germline CDR1 MNHNS, CDR2 SASEGT. The trim removed 2 bases at V and 2 bases at J, leaving 6 bases unmatched.

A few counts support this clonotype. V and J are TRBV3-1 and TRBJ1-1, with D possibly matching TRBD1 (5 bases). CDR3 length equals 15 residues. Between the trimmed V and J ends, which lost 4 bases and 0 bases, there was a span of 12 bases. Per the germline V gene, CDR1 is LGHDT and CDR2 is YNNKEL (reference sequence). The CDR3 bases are TGTGCCAGCAGCCTCCTTGCAGGGATGAACACTGAAGCTTTCTTT. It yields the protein CASSLLAGMNTEAFF.

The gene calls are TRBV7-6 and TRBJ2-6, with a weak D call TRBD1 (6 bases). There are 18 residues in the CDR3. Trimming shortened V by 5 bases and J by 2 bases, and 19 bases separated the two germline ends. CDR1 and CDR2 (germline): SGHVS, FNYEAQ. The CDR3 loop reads CASSPSFHRVAGANVLTF. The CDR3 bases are TGTGCCAGCAGCCCGAGTTTCCACAGGGTCGCTGGGGCCAACGTCCTGACTTTC. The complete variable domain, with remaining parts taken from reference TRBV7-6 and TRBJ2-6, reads GAGVSQSPRYKVTKRGQDVALRCDPISGHVSLYWYRQALGQGPEFLTYFNYEAQQDKSGLPNDRFSAERPEGSISTLTIQRTEQRDSAMYRCASSPSFHRVAGANVLTFGAGSRLTVL.

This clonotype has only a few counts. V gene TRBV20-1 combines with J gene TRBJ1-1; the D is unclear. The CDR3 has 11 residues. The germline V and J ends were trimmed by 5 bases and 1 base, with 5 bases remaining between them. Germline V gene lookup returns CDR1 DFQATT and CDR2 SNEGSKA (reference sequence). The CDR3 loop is CSALRNTEAFF. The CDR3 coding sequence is TGCAGTGCTTTAAGGAACACTGAAGCTTTCTTT.

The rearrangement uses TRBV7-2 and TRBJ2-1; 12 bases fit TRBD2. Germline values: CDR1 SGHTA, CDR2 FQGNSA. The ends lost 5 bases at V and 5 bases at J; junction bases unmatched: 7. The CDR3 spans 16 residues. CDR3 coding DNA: TGTGCCAGCAGCATCATAACTAGCGGGGGGCACAATGAGCAGTTCTTC. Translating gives CASSIITSGGHNEQFF.

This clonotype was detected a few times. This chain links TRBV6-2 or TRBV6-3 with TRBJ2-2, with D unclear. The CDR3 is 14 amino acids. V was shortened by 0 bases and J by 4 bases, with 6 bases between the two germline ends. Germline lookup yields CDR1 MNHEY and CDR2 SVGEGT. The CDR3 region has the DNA TGTGCCAGCAGTTACTCGACGGTCACCGGGGAGCTGTTTTTT. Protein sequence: CASSYSTVTGELFF.

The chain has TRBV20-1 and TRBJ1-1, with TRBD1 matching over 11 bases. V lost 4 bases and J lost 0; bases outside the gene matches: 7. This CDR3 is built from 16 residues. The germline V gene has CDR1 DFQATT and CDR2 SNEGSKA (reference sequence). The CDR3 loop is CSATGQGGFMNTEAFF. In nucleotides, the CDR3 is TGCAGTGCTACGGGACAGGGGGGTTTCATGAACACTGAAGCTTTCTTT.

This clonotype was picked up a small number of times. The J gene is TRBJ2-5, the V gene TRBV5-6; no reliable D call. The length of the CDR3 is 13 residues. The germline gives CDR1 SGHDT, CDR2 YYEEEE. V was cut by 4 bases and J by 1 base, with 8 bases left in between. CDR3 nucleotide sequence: TGTGCCAGCAGCCCCATTGTCCAAGAGACCCAGTACTTC. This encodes CASSPIVQETQYF.